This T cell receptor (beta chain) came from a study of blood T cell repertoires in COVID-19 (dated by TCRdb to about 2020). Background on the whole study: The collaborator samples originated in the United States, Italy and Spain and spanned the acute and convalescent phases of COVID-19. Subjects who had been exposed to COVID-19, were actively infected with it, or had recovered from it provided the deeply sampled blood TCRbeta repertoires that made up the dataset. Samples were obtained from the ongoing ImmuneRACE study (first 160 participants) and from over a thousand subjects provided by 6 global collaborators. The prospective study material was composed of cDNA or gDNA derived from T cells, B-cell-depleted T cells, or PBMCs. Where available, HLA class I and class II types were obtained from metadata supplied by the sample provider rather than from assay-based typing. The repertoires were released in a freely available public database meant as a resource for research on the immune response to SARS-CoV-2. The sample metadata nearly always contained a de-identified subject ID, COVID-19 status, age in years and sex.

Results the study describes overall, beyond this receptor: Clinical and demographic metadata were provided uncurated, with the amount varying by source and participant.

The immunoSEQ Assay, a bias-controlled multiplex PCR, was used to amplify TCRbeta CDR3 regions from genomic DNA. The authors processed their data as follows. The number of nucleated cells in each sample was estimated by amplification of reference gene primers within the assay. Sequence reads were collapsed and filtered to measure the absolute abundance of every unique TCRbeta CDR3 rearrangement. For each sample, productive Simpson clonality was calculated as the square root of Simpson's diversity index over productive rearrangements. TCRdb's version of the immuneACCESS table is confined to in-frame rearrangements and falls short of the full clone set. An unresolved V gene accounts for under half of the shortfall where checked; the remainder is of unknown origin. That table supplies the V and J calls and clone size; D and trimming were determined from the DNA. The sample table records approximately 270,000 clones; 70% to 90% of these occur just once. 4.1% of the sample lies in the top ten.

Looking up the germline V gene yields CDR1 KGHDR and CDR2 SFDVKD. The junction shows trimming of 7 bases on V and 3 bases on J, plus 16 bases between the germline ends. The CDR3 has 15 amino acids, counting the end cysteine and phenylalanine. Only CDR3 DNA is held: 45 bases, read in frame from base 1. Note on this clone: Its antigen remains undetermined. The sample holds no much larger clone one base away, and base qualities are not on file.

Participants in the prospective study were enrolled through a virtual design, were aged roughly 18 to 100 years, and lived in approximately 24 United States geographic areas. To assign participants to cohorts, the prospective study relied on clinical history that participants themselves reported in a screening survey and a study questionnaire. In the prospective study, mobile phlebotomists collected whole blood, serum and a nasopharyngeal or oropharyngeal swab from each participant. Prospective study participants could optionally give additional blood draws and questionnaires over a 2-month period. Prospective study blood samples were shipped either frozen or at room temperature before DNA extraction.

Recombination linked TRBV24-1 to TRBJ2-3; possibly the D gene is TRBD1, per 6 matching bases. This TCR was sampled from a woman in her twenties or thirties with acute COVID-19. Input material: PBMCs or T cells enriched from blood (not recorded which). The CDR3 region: CATSPPTGLTDTQYF. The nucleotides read TGTGCCACCAGCCCGCCGACAGGCCTGACAGATACGCAGTATTTT.